This TCR beta chain was sequenced for a study of identifying expanded T cells in peripheral blood. Study-wide findings and caveats: Approximately 2-week clone count variance significantly increased as total template count grew.

This CDR3 spans 16 amino acids. The V gene end was trimmed by 5 bases and the J gene end by 0 bases; junction bases not matched to a gene: 9. Germline V gene lookup returns CDR1 SGHVS and CDR2 FQNEAQ. On this clone: Antigen unknown.

Assay: immunoSEQ multiplex PCR; the TCRdb copy retains only in-frame clones and omits some. The sample lists about 100,000 clones; around nine tenths were seen once. The chain joins TRBV7-8 to TRBJ1-2; TRBD1 agrees at 7 bases. The TCR comes from a person aged 18 to 70 in good health. The sample taken for sequencing was blood. The CDR3 bases are TGTGCCAGCAGCACCAGGACAGGCATCTCTAACTATGGCTACACCTTC. Its translation: CASSTRTGISNYGYTF.